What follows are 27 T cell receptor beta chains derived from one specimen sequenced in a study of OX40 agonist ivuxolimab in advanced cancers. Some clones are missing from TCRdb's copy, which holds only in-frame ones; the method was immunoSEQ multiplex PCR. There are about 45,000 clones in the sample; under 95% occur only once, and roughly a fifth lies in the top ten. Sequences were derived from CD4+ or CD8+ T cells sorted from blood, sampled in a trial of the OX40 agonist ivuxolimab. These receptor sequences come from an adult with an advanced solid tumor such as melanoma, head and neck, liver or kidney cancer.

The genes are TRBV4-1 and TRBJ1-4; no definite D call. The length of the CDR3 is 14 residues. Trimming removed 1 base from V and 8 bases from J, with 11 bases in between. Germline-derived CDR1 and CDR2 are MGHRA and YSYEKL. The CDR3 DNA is TGCGCCAGCAGCCAAGTCGCCCAAGGGGAAAAACTGTTTTTT. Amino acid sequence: CASSQVAQGEKLFF.

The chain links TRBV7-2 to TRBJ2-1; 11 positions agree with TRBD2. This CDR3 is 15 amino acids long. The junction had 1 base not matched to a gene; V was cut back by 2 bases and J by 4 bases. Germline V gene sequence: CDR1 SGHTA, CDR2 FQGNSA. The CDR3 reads CASSLLAGGYNEQFF. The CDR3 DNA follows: TGTGCCAGCAGCTTACTAGCGGGGGGTTACAATGAGCAGTTCTTC.

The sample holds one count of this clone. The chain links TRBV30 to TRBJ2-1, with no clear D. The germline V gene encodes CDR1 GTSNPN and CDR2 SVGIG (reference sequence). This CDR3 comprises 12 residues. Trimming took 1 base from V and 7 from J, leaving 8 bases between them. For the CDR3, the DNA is TGTGCCTGGAGTGGGATAATGAATGAGCAGTTCTTC. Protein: CAWSGIMNEQFF.

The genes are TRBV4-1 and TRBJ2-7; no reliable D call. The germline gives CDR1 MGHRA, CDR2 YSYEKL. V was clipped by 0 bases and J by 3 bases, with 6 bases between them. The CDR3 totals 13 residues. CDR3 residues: CASSQDQSYEQYF. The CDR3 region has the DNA TGCGCCAGCAGCCAAGATCAGAGCTACGAGCAGTACTTC.

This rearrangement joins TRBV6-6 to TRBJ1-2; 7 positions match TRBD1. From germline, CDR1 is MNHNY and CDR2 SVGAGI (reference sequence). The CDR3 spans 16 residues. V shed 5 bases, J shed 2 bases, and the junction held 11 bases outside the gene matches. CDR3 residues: CASSTSSTGNNYGYTF. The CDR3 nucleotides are TGTGCCAGCAGTACGTCATCGACAGGGAACAACTATGGCTACACCTTC.

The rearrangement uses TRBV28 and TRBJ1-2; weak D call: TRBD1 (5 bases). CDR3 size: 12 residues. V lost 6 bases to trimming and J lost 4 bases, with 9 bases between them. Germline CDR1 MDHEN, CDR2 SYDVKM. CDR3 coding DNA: TGTGCCAGCAGGGACGACAGCTATGGCTACACCTTC. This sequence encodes CASRDDSYGYTF.

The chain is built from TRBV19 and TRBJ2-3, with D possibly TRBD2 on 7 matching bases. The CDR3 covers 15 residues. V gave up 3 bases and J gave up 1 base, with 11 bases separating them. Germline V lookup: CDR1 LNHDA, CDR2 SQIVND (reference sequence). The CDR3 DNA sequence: TGTGCCAGTAGTATCACAGGGAGGGGCACAGATACGCAGTATTTT. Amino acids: CASSITGRGTDTQYF.

DNA for the CDR3: TGTGCCAGCAGTCCAGGGGCGGGAGTCTACAATGAGCAGTTCTTC. It is translated as CASSPGAGVYNEQFF. The chain combines TRBV27 with TRBJ2-1; a possible D gene is TRBD2 (7 bases). Trimming cost V 5 bases and J 3 bases, with 14 bases left between them. CDR1 is MNHEY, CDR2 SMNVEV, per germline (reference sequence). The CDR3 spans 15 residues.

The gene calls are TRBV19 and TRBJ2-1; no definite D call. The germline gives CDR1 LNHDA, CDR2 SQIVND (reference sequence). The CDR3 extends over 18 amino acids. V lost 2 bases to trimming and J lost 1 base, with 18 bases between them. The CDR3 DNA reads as TGTGCCAGTAGTATATTACCCCCGTCAGAAGGTTCCTACAATGAGCAGTTCTTC. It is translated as CASSILPPSEGSYNEQFF. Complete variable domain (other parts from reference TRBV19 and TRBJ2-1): DGGITQSPKYLFRKEGQNVTLSCEQNLNHDAMYWYRQDPGQGLRLIYYSQIVNDFQKGDIAEGYSVSREKKESFPLTVTSAQKNPTAFYLCASSILPPSEGSYNEQFFGPGTRLTVL.

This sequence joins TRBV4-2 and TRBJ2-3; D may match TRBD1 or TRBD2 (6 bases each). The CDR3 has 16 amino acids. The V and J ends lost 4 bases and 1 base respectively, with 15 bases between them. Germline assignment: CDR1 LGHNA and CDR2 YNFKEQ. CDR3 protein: CASSPEEGVGTDTQYF. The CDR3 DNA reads TGTGCCAGCAGCCCCGAGGAGGGGGTGGGCACAGATACGCAGTATTTT.

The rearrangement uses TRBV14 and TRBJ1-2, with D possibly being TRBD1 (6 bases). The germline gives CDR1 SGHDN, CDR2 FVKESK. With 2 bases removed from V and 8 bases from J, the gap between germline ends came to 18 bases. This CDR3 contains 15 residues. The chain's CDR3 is CASSQFMTGAGGYTF. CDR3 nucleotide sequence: TGTGCCAGCAGCCAATTTATGACAGGAGCGGGCGGCTACACCTTC.

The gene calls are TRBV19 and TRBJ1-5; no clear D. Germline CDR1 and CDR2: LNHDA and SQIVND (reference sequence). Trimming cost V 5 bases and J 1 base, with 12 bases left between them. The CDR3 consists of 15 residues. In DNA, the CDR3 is TGTGCCAGTAGTTTTGCCGGTAAGAGCAATCAGCCCCAGCATTTT. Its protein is CASSFAGKSNQPQHF.

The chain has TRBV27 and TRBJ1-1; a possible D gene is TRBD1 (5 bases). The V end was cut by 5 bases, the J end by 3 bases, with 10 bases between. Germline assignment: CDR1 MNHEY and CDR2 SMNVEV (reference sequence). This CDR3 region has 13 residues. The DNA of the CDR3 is TGTGCCAGCAGTCTGCGGACATACACTGAAGCTTTCTTT. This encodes CASSLRTYTEAFF.

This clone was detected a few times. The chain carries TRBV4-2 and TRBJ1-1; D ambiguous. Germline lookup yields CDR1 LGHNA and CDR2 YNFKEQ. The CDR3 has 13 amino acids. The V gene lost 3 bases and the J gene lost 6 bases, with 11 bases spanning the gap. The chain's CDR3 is CASSQDREPEAFF. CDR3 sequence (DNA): TGTGCCAGCAGCCAGGACCGGGAACCTGAAGCTTTCTTT.

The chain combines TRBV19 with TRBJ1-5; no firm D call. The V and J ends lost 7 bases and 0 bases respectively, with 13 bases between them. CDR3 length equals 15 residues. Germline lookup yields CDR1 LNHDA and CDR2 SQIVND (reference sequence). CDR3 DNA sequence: TGTGCCAGTAACCCACAGCTTTATAGCAATCAGCCCCAGCATTTT. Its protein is CASNPQLYSNQPQHF.

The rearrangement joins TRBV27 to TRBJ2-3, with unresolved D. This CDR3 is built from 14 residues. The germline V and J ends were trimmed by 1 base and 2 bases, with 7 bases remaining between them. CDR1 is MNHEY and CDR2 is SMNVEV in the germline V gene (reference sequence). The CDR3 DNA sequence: TGTGCCAGCAGTTTATGGAGAGCCACAGATACGCAGTATTTT. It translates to CASSLWRATDTQYF.

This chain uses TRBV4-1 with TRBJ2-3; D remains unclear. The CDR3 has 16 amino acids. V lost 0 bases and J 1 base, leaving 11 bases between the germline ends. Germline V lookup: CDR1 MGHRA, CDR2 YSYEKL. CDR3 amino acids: CASSQEIYGGTDTQYF. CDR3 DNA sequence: TGCGCCAGCAGCCAAGAAATCTATGGGGGCACAGATACGCAGTATTTT.

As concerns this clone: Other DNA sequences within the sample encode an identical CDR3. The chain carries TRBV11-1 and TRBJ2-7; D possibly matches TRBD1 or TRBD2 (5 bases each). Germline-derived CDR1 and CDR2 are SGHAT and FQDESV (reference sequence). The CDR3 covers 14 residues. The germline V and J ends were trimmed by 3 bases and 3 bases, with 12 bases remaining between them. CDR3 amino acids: CASSLRGSGYEQYF. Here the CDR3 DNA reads TGTGCCAGCAGCTTGAGGGGATCGGGCTACGAGCAGTACTTC. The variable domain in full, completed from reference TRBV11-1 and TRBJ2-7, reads EAEVAQSPRYKITEKSQAVAFWCDPISGHATLYWYRQILGQGPELLVQFQDESVVDDSQLPKDRFSAERLKGVDSTLKIQPAELGDSAMYLCASSLRGSGYEQYFGPGTRLTVT.

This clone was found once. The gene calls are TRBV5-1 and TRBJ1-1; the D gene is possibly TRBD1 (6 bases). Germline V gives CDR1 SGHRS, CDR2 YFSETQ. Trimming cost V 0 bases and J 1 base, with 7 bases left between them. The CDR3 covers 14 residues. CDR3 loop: CASSLVTGNTEAFF. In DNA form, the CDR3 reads TGCGCCAGCAGCTTGGTGACAGGGAACACTGAAGCTTTCTTT.

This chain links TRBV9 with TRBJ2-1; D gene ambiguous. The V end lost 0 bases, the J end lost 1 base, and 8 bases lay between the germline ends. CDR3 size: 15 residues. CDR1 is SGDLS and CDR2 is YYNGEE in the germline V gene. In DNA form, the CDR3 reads TGTGCCAGCAGCGTAGTGGCGGTTTCCTACAATGAGCAGTTCTTC. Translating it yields CASSVVAVSYNEQFF.

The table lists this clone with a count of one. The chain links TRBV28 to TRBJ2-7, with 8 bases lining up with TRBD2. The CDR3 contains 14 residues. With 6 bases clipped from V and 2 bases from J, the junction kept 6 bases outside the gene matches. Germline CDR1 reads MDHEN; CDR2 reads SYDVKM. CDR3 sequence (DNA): TGTGCCAGCAGCTCGCGGGGGGTCGCCTACGAGCAGTACTTC. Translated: CASSSRGVAYEQYF.

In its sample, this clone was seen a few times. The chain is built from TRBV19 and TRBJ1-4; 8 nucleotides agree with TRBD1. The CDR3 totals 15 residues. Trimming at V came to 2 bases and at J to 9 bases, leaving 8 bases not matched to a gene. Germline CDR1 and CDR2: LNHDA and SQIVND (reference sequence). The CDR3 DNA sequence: TGTGCCAGTAGTATATTCCAGGGGGCGTATAAAAAACTGTTTTTT. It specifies CASSIFQGAYKKLFF.

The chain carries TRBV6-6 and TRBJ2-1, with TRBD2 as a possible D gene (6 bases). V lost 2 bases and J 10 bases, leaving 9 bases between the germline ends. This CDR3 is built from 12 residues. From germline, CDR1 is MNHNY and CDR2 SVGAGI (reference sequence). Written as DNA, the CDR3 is TGTGCCAGCAGTTACCTGGGAGGCGAGCAGTTCTTC. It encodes CASSYLGGEQFF.

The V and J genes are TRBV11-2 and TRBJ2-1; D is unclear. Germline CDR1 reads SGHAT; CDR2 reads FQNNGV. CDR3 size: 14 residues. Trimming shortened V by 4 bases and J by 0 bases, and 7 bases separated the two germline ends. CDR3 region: CASSSDGSYNEQFF. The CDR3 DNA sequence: TGTGCCAGCAGCTCCGACGGCTCCTACAATGAGCAGTTCTTC.

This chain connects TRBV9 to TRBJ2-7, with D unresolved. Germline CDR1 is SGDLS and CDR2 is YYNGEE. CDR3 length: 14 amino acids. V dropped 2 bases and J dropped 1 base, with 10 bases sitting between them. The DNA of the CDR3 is TGTGCCAGCAGCGTTGAAGACGGGTCCTACGAGCAGTACTTC. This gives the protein CASSVEDGSYEQYF.

In DNA, the CDR3 is TGTGCCAGCAGTTTATGGACAGAGATCACAGGGGAACTCACAACTAATGAAAAACTGTTTTTT. Protein product: CASSLWTEITGELTTNEKLFF. The chain joins TRBV28 to TRBJ1-4, with 7 positions matching TRBD1. The CDR3 loop spans 21 amino acids. Germline lookup yields CDR1 MDHEN and CDR2 SYDVKM. Trimming took 0 bases from V and 0 from J; bases not matched to a gene: 16.

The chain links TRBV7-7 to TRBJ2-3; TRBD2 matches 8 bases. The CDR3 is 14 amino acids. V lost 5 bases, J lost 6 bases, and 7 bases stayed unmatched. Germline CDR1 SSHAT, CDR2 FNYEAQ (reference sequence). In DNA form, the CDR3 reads TGTGCCAGCAGCCCCGGGACTAGTCTCGATACGCAGTATTTT. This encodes CASSPGTSLDTQYF.